This T cell receptor beta chain was retrieved from a study of T-cell reconstitution after alpha-beta-depleted transplantation in children. This CDR3 is built from 15 residues. Trimming took 5 bases from V and 5 from J; bases not matched to a gene: 9. Germline V gene data show CDR1 as SGHTA and CDR2 as FQGNSA. For TCRbeta, the library was prepared with unique molecular identifiers. Each CDR3 protein gets one entry after TCRdb re-called the PCR reads with MiXCR. The data show 45,000 or so distinct CDR3 sequences, approximately 52% seen once. With respect to this clonotype: The antigen is not known.

Findings of the study overall: Approximately two months post-transplant, alpha-beta T cells reportedly originated from several hundred expanded graft clones. T-cell counts and diversity were attributed mostly to newly produced T cells one year after transplant.

The source was peripheral blood, collected before TCRalphabeta/CD19-depleted stem cell transplant. The chain couples TRBV7-2 to TRBJ1-5; TRBD1 matches 7 bases. This TCR came from a boy younger than two with SCID, due to receive a stem cell transplant. The CDR3 loop reads CASSLRQGTDQPQHF. The CDR3 coding sequence is TGTGCCAGCAGCCTCCGACAGGGTACCGATCAGCCCCAGCATTTT.